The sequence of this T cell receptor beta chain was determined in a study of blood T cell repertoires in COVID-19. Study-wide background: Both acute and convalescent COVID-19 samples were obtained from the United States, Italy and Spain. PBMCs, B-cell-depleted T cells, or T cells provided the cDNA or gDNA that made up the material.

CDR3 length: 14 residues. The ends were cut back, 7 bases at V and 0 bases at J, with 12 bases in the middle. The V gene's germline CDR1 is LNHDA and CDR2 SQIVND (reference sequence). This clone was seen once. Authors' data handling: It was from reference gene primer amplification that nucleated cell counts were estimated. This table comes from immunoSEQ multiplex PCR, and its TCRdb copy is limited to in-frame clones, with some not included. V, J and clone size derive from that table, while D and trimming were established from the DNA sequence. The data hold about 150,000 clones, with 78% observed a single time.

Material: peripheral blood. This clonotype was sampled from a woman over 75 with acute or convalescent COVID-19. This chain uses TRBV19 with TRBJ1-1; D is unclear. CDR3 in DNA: TGTGCCAGTACAACACAGACCATGAACACTGAAGCTTTCTTT. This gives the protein CASTTQTMNTEAFF.